A selection of T cell receptor beta chains follows, all from one sample in a study of CD8 T cells in ankylosing spondylitis. In TCRdb, the 5' RACE reads were re-called with MiXCR into one record per CDR3 protein. The sample consists of some 9,700 distinct CDR3 sequences, around 5.5% of them appearing once. The sequencing input was blood, either unsorted or a sorted T cell fraction (not recorded which). The receptors stem from a female donor with ankylosing spondylitis or in good health (not recorded which). The CDR3 runs from the conserved cysteine through the conserved F or W. D genes are given only for firm matches. Size values are once, few and many counts, or a class for expanded clones, and some rows have none.

d_call: -; clone_size: few; v_call: TRBV6-2/TRBV6-3; j_call: TRBJ2-7; cdr3_nt: TGTGCCAGCATTCAACGTGAGGGGTCCTACTTC; cdr3_aa: CASIQREGSYF
d_call: -; clone_size: few; v_call: TRBV9; j_call: TRBJ2-1; cdr3_nt: TGTGCCAGCAGCGCTAGCGACCTGATGGGCCCTGCGCAGTTCTTC; cdr3_aa: CASSASDLMGPAQFF
d_call: TRBD1; clone_size: many; v_call: TRBV9; j_call: TRBJ2-5; cdr3_nt: TGTGCCAGCAGCCGGGAAGGGACAGGGTACCAAGAGACCCAGTACTTC; cdr3_aa: CASSREGTGYQETQYF
d_call: TRBD1; clone_size: many; v_call: TRBV9; j_call: TRBJ2-3; cdr3_nt: TGTGCCAGCAGCGTCAGGGACAGGGCCATGGATACGCAGTATTTT; cdr3_aa: CASSVRDRAMDTQYF
d_call: -; clone_size: many; v_call: TRBV9; j_call: TRBJ2-7; cdr3_nt: TGTGCCAGCAGCCCTAGTGTAGCGTTGACCTACGAGCAGTACTTC; cdr3_aa: CASSPSVALTYEQYF
d_call: -; clone_size: many; v_call: TRBV9; j_call: TRBJ2-3; cdr3_nt: TGTGCCAGCAGCCCCCTAAAGGTAGGGGTTGCAGATACGCAGTATTTT; cdr3_aa: CASSPLKVGVADTQYF
d_call: -; clone_size: many; v_call: TRBV9; j_call: TRBJ2-3; cdr3_nt: TGTGCCAGCAGCGTTACCGGGACGACGGATACGCAGTATTTT; cdr3_aa: CASSVTGTTDTQYF
d_call: -; clone_size: many; v_call: TRBV9; j_call: TRBJ2-7; cdr3_nt: TGTGCCAGCAGCGTAGACAGTCCCTCCTACGAGCAGTACTTC; cdr3_aa: CASSVDSPSYEQYF
d_call: -; clone_size: many; v_call: TRBV9; j_call: TRBJ2-1; cdr3_nt: TGTGCCAGCAGCAAATTCCCCGGTCTCCTGCTCTTC; cdr3_aa: CASSKFPGLLLF
d_call: -; clone_size: few; v_call: TRBV9; j_call: TRBJ1-5; cdr3_nt: TGTGCCAGCAGCGGCGGGGACAGCAATCAGCCCCAGCATTTT; cdr3_aa: CASSGGDSNQPQHF
d_call: TRBD2; clone_size: few; v_call: TRBV9; j_call: TRBJ2-1; cdr3_nt: TGTGCCAGCAGCGCTTCTAGCGGGACCTACAATGAGCAGTTCTTC; cdr3_aa: CASSASSGTYNEQFF
d_call: -; clone_size: -; v_call: TRBV9; j_call: TRBJ2-2; cdr3_nt: TGTGCCAGCGGAGGTTCCTCCGGGGAGCTGTTTTTT; cdr3_aa: CASGGSSGELFF
d_call: -; clone_size: many; v_call: TRBV9; j_call: TRBJ2-1; cdr3_nt: TGTGCCAGCAGCGTCGGGGGCTCGGACAATGAGCAGTTCTTC; cdr3_aa: CASSVGGSDNEQFF
d_call: -; clone_size: many; v_call: TRBV9; j_call: TRBJ2-2; cdr3_nt: TGTGCCAGCAGCGACCCATCTAGGAGGGGGAATCCCGGGGAGCTGTTTTTT; cdr3_aa: CASSDPSRRGNPGELFF
d_call: -; clone_size: many; v_call: TRBV9; j_call: TRBJ1-2; cdr3_nt: TGTGCCAGCACCAGCGATGTAAACTATGGCTACACCTTC; cdr3_aa: CASTSDVNYGYTF
d_call: -; clone_size: many; v_call: TRBV9; j_call: TRBJ2-1; cdr3_nt: TGTGCCAGCAGCGTAGAATGGGGGACACTCTACAATGAGCAGTTCTTC; cdr3_aa: CASSVEWGTLYNEQFF
d_call: TRBD2; clone_size: -; v_call: TRBV9; j_call: TRBJ2-7; cdr3_nt: TGTGCCAGCAGCGTCGGACTAGCGGGGAGCAACGAGCAGTACTTC; cdr3_aa: CASSVGLAGSNEQYF
d_call: -; clone_size: -; v_call: TRBV9; j_call: TRBJ2-7; cdr3_nt: TGTGCCAGCAGCGTAGAGCCGGGTCGTCGCTACGAGCAGTACTTC; cdr3_aa: CASSVEPGRRYEQYF
d_call: -; clone_size: many; v_call: TRBV9; j_call: TRBJ2-1; cdr3_nt: TGTGCCAGCGGATCTGCGGACAATGAGCAGTTCTTC; cdr3_aa: CASGSADNEQFF
d_call: -; clone_size: many; v_call: TRBV9; j_call: TRBJ2-2; cdr3_nt: TGTGCCAGCAGCGTAGAGGTAGCGAGAGACACCGGGGAGCTGTTTTTT; cdr3_aa: CASSVEVARDTGELFF
d_call: -; clone_size: medium-sized; v_call: TRBV20-1; j_call: TRBJ1-6; cdr3_nt: TGCAGTGCCACAAAAAAGGGGGATAATTCACCCCTCCACTTT; cdr3_aa: CSATKKGDNSPLHF
d_call: -; clone_size: many; v_call: TRBV7-2; j_call: TRBJ1-1; cdr3_nt: TGTGCCAGCAGCTTACCAGGAGAGAACACTGAAGCTTTCTTT; cdr3_aa: CASSLPGENTEAFF
d_call: -; clone_size: medium-sized; v_call: TRBV9; j_call: TRBJ2-7; cdr3_nt: TGTGCCAGCAGCCGCGAGGGGGGGCTTGGGTCCTACGAGCAGTACTTC; cdr3_aa: CASSREGGLGSYEQYF
d_call: TRBD2; clone_size: many; v_call: TRBV9; j_call: TRBJ2-7; cdr3_nt: TGTGCCAGCAGCGTAGGTGGGACTACCTACGAGCAGTACTTC; cdr3_aa: CASSVGGTTYEQYF
d_call: -; clone_size: many; v_call: TRBV9; j_call: TRBJ2-3; cdr3_nt: TGTGCCAGCAGCGGACCTCAGGGGAGGAAAAGAACTAGAGCAGATACGCAGTATTTT; cdr3_aa: CASSGPQGRKRTRADTQYF
d_call: -; clone_size: many; v_call: TRBV9; j_call: TRBJ2-5; cdr3_nt: TGTGCCAGCAGCGTGGACGACAGACAAGAGACCCAGTACTTC; cdr3_aa: CASSVDDRQETQYF
d_call: -; clone_size: many; v_call: TRBV9; j_call: TRBJ2-1; cdr3_nt: TGTGCCAGCAGCGTCGGCGGGGGCCAGTACAATGAGCAGTTCTTC; cdr3_aa: CASSVGGGQYNEQFF
d_call: TRBD2; clone_size: medium-sized; v_call: TRBV9; j_call: TRBJ2-1; cdr3_nt: TGTGCCAGCAGCGCGGGCGGGGGAACCTACAATGAGCAGTTCTTC; cdr3_aa: CASSAGGGTYNEQFF
d_call: -; clone_size: medium-sized; v_call: TRBV9; j_call: TRBJ1-1; cdr3_nt: TGTGCCAGCAGCGTAGATAGGAACACTGAAGCTTTCTTT; cdr3_aa: CASSVDRNTEAFF
d_call: -; clone_size: many; v_call: TRBV9; j_call: TRBJ2-7; cdr3_nt: TGTGCCAGCAGCCTCGGGGACGATTCCTACGAGCAGTACTTC; cdr3_aa: CASSLGDDSYEQYF
d_call: TRBD1; clone_size: many; v_call: TRBV9; j_call: TRBJ1-1; cdr3_nt: TGTGCCAGCAGCGTAGTAGGACAGGGATCTGAAGCTTTCTTT; cdr3_aa: CASSVVGQGSEAFF
d_call: -; clone_size: medium-sized; v_call: TRBV9; j_call: TRBJ1-3; cdr3_nt: TGTGCCAGCAGCCTTGGACTTGGAAACACCATATATTTT; cdr3_aa: CASSLGLGNTIYF
d_call: -; clone_size: many; v_call: TRBV9; j_call: TRBJ1-1; cdr3_nt: TGTGCCAGCAGCGTAGATCCAGGGCCCACTGAAGCTTTCTTT; cdr3_aa: CASSVDPGPTEAFF
d_call: -; clone_size: medium-sized; v_call: TRBV9; j_call: TRBJ2-5; cdr3_nt: TGTGCCAGCAGCTATACGGGGTTTGACCAAGAGACCCAGTACTTC; cdr3_aa: CASSYTGFDQETQYF
d_call: -; clone_size: medium-sized; v_call: TRBV9; j_call: TRBJ1-3; cdr3_nt: TGTGCCAGCAGCGTTTGGGACCGAAGCTCTGGAAACACCATATATTTT; cdr3_aa: CASSVWDRSSGNTIYF
d_call: -; clone_size: many; v_call: TRBV9; j_call: TRBJ1-1; cdr3_nt: TGTGCCAGCAGCGTTGGGGTCCCGGGGACTGAAGCTTTCTTT; cdr3_aa: CASSVGVPGTEAFF
d_call: TRBD1; clone_size: -; v_call: TRBV9; j_call: TRBJ2-5; cdr3_nt: TGTGCCAGCAGCGAGGCCGGGACAGGGGTTCAAGAGACCCAGTACTTC; cdr3_aa: CASSEAGTGVQETQYF
d_call: TRBD1; clone_size: few; v_call: TRBV9; j_call: TRBJ2-7; cdr3_nt: TGTGCCAGCAGCCTCTCCGGGACAGGATACTACGAGCAGTACTTC; cdr3_aa: CASSLSGTGYYEQYF
d_call: TRBD2; clone_size: many; v_call: TRBV9; j_call: TRBJ2-7; cdr3_nt: TGTGCCAGCAGCGCAGGGACTAGCGGGAACTACGAGCAGTACTTC; cdr3_aa: CASSAGTSGNYEQYF